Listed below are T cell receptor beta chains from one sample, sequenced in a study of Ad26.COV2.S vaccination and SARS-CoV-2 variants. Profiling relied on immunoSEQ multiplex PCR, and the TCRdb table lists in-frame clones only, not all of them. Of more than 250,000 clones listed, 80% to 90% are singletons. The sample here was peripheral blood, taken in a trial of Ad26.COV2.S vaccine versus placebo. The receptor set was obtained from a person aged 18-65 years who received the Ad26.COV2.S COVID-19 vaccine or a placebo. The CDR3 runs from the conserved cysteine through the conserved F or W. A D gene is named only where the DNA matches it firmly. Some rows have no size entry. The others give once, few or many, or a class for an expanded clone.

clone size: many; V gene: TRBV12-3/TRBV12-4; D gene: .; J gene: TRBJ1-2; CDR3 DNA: TGTGCCAGCAGTTTAGCACCGTCGGGCTACACCTTC; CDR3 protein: CASSLAPSGYTF
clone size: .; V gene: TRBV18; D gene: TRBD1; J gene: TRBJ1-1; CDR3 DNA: TGTGCCAGCTCTAGGGACAGAGAGACTGAAGCTTTCTTT; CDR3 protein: CASSRDRETEAFF
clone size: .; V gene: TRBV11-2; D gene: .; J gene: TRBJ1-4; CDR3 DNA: TGTGCCAGCAGCTTAGGAGGGATACCTAATGAAAAACTGTTTTTT; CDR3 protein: CASSLGGIPNEKLFF
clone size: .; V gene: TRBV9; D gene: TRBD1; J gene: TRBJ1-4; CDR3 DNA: TGTGCCAGCAGCGCGACAGGGAGTAATGAAAAACTGTTTTTT; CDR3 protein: CASSATGSNEKLFF
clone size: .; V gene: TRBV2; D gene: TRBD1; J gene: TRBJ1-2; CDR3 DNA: TGTGCCAGCAGTGAAGCCAGGACAGGGATCTATGGCTACACCTTC; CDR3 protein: CASSEARTGIYGYTF
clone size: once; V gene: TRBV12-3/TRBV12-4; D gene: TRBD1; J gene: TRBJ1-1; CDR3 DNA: TGTGCCAGCAGCACGGCAGGGGGCCTCGCTTTCTTT; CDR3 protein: CASSTAGGLAFF
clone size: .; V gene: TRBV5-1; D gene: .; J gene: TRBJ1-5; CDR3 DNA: TGCGCCAGCAGCCCGGGACAACCCAATCAGCCCCAGCATTTT; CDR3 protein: CASSPGQPNQPQHF
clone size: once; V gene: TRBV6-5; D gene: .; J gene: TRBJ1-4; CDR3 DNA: TGTGCCAGCAGCCTGGGGGGGGCCCGGGATGAAAAACTGTTTTTT; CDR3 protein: CASSLGGARDEKLFF
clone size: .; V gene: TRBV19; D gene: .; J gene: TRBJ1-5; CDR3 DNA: TGTGCCAGTAGTAGGGGGAATCAGCTCCAGCATTTT; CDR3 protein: CASSRGNQLQHF
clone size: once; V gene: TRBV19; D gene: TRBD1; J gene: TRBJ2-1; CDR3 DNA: TGTGCCAGTAGTATAGATCTCGGGACAGGGGGCATGAATGAGCAGTTCTTC; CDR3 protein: CASSIDLGTGGMNEQFF
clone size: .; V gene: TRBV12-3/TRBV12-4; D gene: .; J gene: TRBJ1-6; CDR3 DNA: TGTGCCAGCAGCCCCCCCTTTGTCGCCCTCCACTTT; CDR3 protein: CASSPPFVALHF
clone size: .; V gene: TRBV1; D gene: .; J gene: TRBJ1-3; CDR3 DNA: TGCACCAGCAGCCAAGATCAAGGGGCCGACTCTGGAAACACCATATATTTT; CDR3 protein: CTSSQDQGADSGNTIYF
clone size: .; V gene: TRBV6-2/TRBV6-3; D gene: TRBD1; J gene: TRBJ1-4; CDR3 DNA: TGTGCCAGCAGCGGATGGTCGACAGGGCAGTATGAAAAACTGTTTTTT; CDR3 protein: CASSGWSTGQYEKLFF
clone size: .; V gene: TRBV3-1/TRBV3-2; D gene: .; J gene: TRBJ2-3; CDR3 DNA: TGTGCCAGCAGCCGGGGCGGCACAGATACGCAGTATTTT; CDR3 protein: CASSRGGTDTQYF
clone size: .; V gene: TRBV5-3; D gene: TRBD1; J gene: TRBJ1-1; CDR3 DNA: TGTGCCAGAAGCTTGGTCGGGACAGATGAAGCTTTCTTT; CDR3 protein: CARSLVGTDEAFF
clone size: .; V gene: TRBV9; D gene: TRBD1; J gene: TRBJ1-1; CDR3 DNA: TGTGCCAGCAGCGCGGGACAGACGAACACTGAAGCTTTCTTT; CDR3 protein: CASSAGQTNTEAFF
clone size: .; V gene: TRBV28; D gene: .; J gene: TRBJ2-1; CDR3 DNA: TGTGCCAGCAGGGACCCCCGGGACAATGAGCAGTTCTTC; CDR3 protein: CASRDPRDNEQFF
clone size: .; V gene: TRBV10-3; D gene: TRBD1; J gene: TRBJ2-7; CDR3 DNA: TGTGCCATCAGGGTTGGGACAGGGGTCGCCTACGAGCAGTACTTC; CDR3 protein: CAIRVGTGVAYEQYF
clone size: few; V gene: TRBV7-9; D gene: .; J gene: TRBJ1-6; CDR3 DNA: TGTGCCAGCAGCTTACGGGGGCTGGGTAATTCACCCCTCCACTTT; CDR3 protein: CASSLRGLGNSPLHF
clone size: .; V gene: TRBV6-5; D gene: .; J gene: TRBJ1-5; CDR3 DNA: TGTGCCAGCAGTTTTCAGAGCAATCAGCCCCAGCATTTT; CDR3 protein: CASSFQSNQPQHF
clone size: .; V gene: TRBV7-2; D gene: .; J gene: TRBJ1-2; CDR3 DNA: TGTGCCAGCAGCCCTGGTAACTATGGCTACACCTTC; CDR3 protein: CASSPGNYGYTF
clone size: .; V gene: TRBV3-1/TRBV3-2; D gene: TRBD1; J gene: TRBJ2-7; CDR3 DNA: TGTGCCAGCAGCCACTCCGACAGGGGCGAGCAGTACTTC; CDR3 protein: CASSHSDRGEQYF
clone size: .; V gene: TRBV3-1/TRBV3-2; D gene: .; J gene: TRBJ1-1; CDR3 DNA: TGTGCCAGCAGCCGAATGTATGGCACTGAAGCTTTCTTT; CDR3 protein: CASSRMYGTEAFF
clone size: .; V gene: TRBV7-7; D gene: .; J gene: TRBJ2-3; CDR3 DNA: TGTGCTAGCAGCTTAGCGTACGGGGCGACAGATACGCAGTATTTT; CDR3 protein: CASSLAYGATDTQYF
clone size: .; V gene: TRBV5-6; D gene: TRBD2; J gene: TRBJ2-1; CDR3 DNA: TGTGCCAGCAGCTTGTTGGGTAGCGGGTATGGCTCCTACAATGAGCAGTTCTTC; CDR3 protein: CASSLLGSGYGSYNEQFF
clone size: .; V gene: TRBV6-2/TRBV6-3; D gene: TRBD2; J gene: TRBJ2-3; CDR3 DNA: TGTGCCAGCAGTTCTTATAGGACTAGCGGAAACACAGATACGCAGTATTTT; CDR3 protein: CASSSYRTSGNTDTQYF
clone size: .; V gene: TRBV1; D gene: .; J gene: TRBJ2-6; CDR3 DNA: TGCACCAGCAGTGCAAAAGTCCTGACTTTC; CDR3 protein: CTSSAKVLTF
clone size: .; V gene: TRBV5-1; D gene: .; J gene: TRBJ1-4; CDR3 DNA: TGCGCCAGCAGCCCGGGAGCGCACAGCCAGAATGAAAAACTGTTTTTT; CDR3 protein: CASSPGAHSQNEKLFF